This T cell receptor beta chain was documented in a study of tumor-infiltrating lymphocytes in primary liver carcinoma. Study background: Spanning 30 to 69 years of age, the patients were men and women.

CDR3 length equals 17 residues. CDR1 is SGHAT, CDR2 FQNNGV, per germline. On this clonotype: Germline is not matched at one junction end, which may reflect a read error.

From unsorted bulk tissue weighing about 18-30 mg, DNA and RNA were co-extracted. A constant-region primer served to make TCR beta cDNA from roughly 500 ng total RNA. Each TCR beta library was derived from three nested multiplex PCR rounds that employed slightly modified ARM-PCR. The opening two PCR rounds, around 9 cycles each, paired TRBV1-TRBV30 forward primers with a C-beta reverse primer. TCRdb used MiXCR to reprocess the multiplex PCR reads, holding one entry per CDR3 protein. The sample has about 20,000 distinct CDR3 sequences; 79% are singletons. The sequencing sample was made of liver tumor tissue from sampling region 4. Subset of the sample: tumor region T4, right-lateral pole. The chain recombines TRBV11-2 with TRBJ2-7; possible D gene TRBD2, 5 bases. The clonotype originates from a woman in her 30s with primary liver carcinoma and hepatitis B virus infection. Here the CDR3 reads CPSSLGGTALSSYELYF. Written as DNA, the CDR3 is TGTCCCAGCAGCTTAGGAGGTACAGCTCTGAGCTCCTACGAACTGTACTTC.